These 25 T cell receptor beta chains were sequenced from one sample in a study of radiation and T cells in renal cell carcinoma. Treatment in this sample: treatment-naive control, cytoreductive nephrectomy. Produced via immunoSEQ multiplex PCR; TCRdb's table is partial and in-frame only. This table holds 7,200 or so clones, 65% found once. The sample here was tumor tissue, taken from a patient whose treatment was nephrectomy without radiotherapy. These receptor sequences come from a woman aged 70 to 79 with renal cell carcinoma.

The CDR3 DNA follows: TGTGCCAGCAGCCCCACGGCAGGGCTCTATGGCTACACCTTC. This sequence encodes CASSPTAGLYGYTF. The chain joins TRBV7-9 to TRBJ1-2; D may be TRBD1 (5 bases). The CDR3 extends over 14 amino acids. Trimming took 5 bases from V and 4 from J, leaving 14 bases between them. The germline V gene has CDR1 SEHNR and CDR2 FQNEAQ (reference sequence).

The rearrangement links TRBV2 to TRBJ1-2; D unresolved. The V gene lost 6 bases and the J gene lost 7 bases, with 12 bases spanning the gap. The CDR3 has 12 amino acids. Germline loops: CDR1 SNHLY, CDR2 FYNNEI. The CDR3: CASSPREGGYTF. The CDR3 bases are TGTGCCAGCAGCCCCCGGGAGGGTGGCTACACCTTC.

The V call is TRBV2, the J call TRBJ2-5; possibly TRBD1 for D (5 bases). This CDR3 comprises 13 residues. V shed 7 bases and J shed 1 base, with 10 bases lying between them. Germline V gene lookup returns CDR1 SNHLY and CDR2 FYNNEI. The CDR3 spells CASIPGRQETQYF. As DNA, the CDR3 is TGTGCCAGCATCCCAGGGCGCCAAGAGACCCAGTACTTC.

The chain carries TRBV2 and TRBJ2-5; TRBD1 might be the D (5 bases). The V gene's germline CDR1 is SNHLY and CDR2 FYNNEI. The length of the CDR3 is 13 residues. The ends were cut back, 8 bases at V and 2 bases at J, with 12 bases in the middle. CDR3: CASGVRVQETQYF. CDR3 nucleotides: TGTGCCAGCGGTGTCAGGGTACAAGAGACCCAGTACTTC.

The chain has TRBV27 and TRBJ2-4; weak D call: TRBD1 (6 bases). Looked up from germline, CDR1 is MNHEY and CDR2 is SMNVEV (reference sequence). This CDR3 contains 12 residues. Trimming removed 7 bases at V and 5 bases at J, with 9 bases between. The DNA for the CDR3 is TGTGCCAGCACAAACAGGGAAAACATTCAGTACTTC. This codes for CASTNRENIQYF.

This clone was recorded a few times. The chain recombines TRBV2 with TRBJ1-6; 10 bases are a match to TRBD1. Germline loops: CDR1 SNHLY, CDR2 FYNNEI. Unmatched junction bases numbered 3, after V lost 3 bases and J lost 10 bases. The CDR3 covers 14 residues. Written as DNA, the CDR3 is TGTGCCAGCAGTGAGACAGGGGGCCGATCACCCCTCCACTTT. It yields the protein CASSETGGRSPLHF.

The CDR3 DNA sequence: TGTGCCAGCAGCTTAAATTCGGGACAGGGCCAGCCCCAGCATTTT. Protein: CASSLNSGQGQPQHF. V is TRBV11-2 and J is TRBJ1-5; 9 bases align to TRBD1. Germline V gives CDR1 SGHAT, CDR2 FQNNGV. This CDR3 has 15 amino acids. J lost 7 bases, V lost 2 bases, and 6 bases had no gene match.

V is TRBV5-5 and J is TRBJ1-3; D is perhaps TRBD1 (5 bases). Germline V lookup: CDR1 SGHKS, CDR2 YYEKEE (reference sequence). The CDR3 runs 18 residues. V lost 0 bases to trimming and J lost 0 bases, with 16 bases between them. The CDR3 DNA sequence: TGTGCCAGCAGCTTGGCCCTTGGACACTTTGGCTCTGGAAACACCATATATTTT. Amino acid sequence: CASSLALGHFGSGNTIYF.

This chain uses TRBV7-2 with TRBJ1-5, with no clear D. Germline V lookup: CDR1 SGHTA, CDR2 FQGNSA. V lost 1 base and J 7 bases, leaving 5 bases between the germline ends. The CDR3 is 12 amino acids. DNA for the CDR3: TGTGCCAGCAGCTTAGGAGGACAGCCCCAGCATTTT. Amino acids: CASSLGGQPQHF.

A few counts support this clone. The chain has TRBV4-2 and TRBJ1-6; the D is unclear. Germline CDR1 and CDR2: LGHNA and YNFKEQ. The CDR3 is 17 amino acids. Trimming cost V 0 bases and J 6 bases, with 15 bases left between them. CDR3 amino acids: CASSQDTWAGPNSPLHF. Written as DNA, the CDR3 is TGTGCCAGCAGCCAAGATACGTGGGCAGGCCCTAATTCACCCCTCCACTTT.

The table lists this clone with a few counts. This chain links TRBV30 with TRBJ1-1, with a possible D match to TRBD1 (6 bases). With 4 bases removed from V and 7 bases from J, the gap between germline ends came to 16 bases. The CDR3 has 13 amino acids. Per the germline V gene, CDR1 is GTSNPN and CDR2 is SVGIG (reference sequence). The chain's CDR3 is CAWKSGVRDEAFF. The DNA for the CDR3 is TGTGCCTGGAAATCAGGGGTTCGAGATGAAGCTTTCTTT.

The CDR3 protein is CASSQGNEQYF. CDR3 in DNA: TGTGCCAGCAGCCAGGGTAACGAGCAGTACTTC. V usage is TRBV16 and J usage is TRBJ2-7; D not resolved. Looked up from germline, CDR1 is KGHSY and CDR2 is FQNENV. The V and J ends lost 3 bases and 5 bases respectively, with 5 bases between them. The CDR3 totals 11 residues.

The chain joins TRBV27 to TRBJ1-2; 11 bases agree with TRBD1. V shed 6 bases, J shed 6 bases, and the junction held 12 bases outside the gene matches. Germline V gene lookup returns CDR1 MNHEY and CDR2 SMNVEV (reference sequence). There are 16 residues in the CDR3. The CDR3 region has the DNA TGTGCCAGCAGCCATGGACAGGGGGCAGTTTTGGATGGCTACACCTTC. Protein product: CASSHGQGAVLDGYTF.

The J gene is TRBJ2-3, the V gene TRBV7-2; D unclear. Trimming shortened V by 3 bases and J by 2 bases, and 3 bases separated the two germline ends. The CDR3 is 12 residues long. Germline V gene sequence: CDR1 SGHTA, CDR2 FQGNSA. CDR3 sequence (DNA): TGTGCCAGCAGCTTCTCCACAGATACGCAGTATTTT. Translation gives CASSFSTDTQYF.

The chain joins TRBV5-1 to TRBJ2-5, with D uncertain. The germline gives CDR1 SGHRS, CDR2 YFSETQ. CDR3 length equals 15 residues. Trimming cost V 4 bases and J 5 bases, with 18 bases left between them. As DNA, the CDR3 is TGCGCCAGCAGCCTTAGTGACTCCCCCGTGGAGACCCAGTACTTC. It specifies CASSLSDSPVETQYF.

The chain employs TRBV5-1 and TRBJ1-1; weak D call: TRBD1 (5 bases). Germline values: CDR1 SGHRS, CDR2 YFSETQ. V was cut by 6 bases and J by 6 bases, with 21 bases left in between. The CDR3 is made up of 15 amino acids. The CDR3 DNA is TGCGCCAGCACCACCGGCTCCGGGACGGTGGCTGAAGCTTTCTTT. Its translation is CASTTGSGTVAEAFF.

This chain connects TRBV7-2 to TRBJ1-5; no reliable D call. The germline CDR1 and CDR2 sequences are SGHTA and FQGNSA. V lost 1 base and J 0 bases, leaving 4 bases between the germline ends. This CDR3 comprises 14 residues. CDR3 sequence (DNA): TGTGCCAGCAGCTTAGATTTTAGCAATCAGCCCCAGCATTTT. It is translated as CASSLDFSNQPQHF.

The rearrangement links TRBV7-2 to TRBJ1-5, with D perhaps TRBD1 (6 bases). The V end lost 3 bases, the J end lost 4 bases, and 13 bases lay between the germline ends. CDR3 length: 15 residues. Germline CDR1 and CDR2: SGHTA and FQGNSA. CDR3 in amino acids: CASSFGQGRNQPQHF. The CDR3 nucleotides read TGTGCCAGCAGCTTCGGGCAGGGGAGGAATCAGCCCCAGCATTTT.

This clone was observed a handful of times. This chain uses TRBV9 with TRBJ2-7; 10 nucleotides agree with TRBD2. With 4 bases clipped from V and 6 bases from J, the junction kept 7 bases outside the gene matches. CDR1 is SGDLS and CDR2 is YYNGEE in the germline V gene. This CDR3 contains 14 residues. CDR3 bases: TGTGCCAGCAGCAGCGGGGGGGCCAGGAGCGAGCAGTACTTC. It is translated as CASSSGGARSEQYF.

The V gene is TRBV29-1, the J gene TRBJ1-1; 7 bases line up with TRBD1. V lost 6 bases, J lost 3 bases, and 13 bases stayed unmatched. The germline V gene has CDR1 SQVTM and CDR2 ANQGSEA. The CDR3 has 15 amino acids. Here the CDR3 reads CSVDNRDRLHTEAFF. CDR3 in DNA: TGCAGCGTGGATAATCGGGACAGACTACACACTGAAGCTTTCTTT.

The V and J genes are TRBV5-6 and TRBJ1-1; no reliable D call. CDR1 and CDR2 (germline): SGHDT, YYEEEE. The CDR3 runs 14 residues. The V gene lost 2 bases and the J gene lost 0 bases, with 8 bases spanning the gap. CDR3 sequence: CASSFYRMNTEAFF. CDR3 in DNA: TGTGCCAGCAGCTTTTATCGAATGAACACTGAAGCTTTCTTT.

The chain uses TRBV29-1 and TRBJ1-1; D not resolved. Germline V CDR1 and CDR2: SQVTM, ANQGSEA. The CDR3 extends over 12 amino acids. V lost 7 bases to trimming and J lost 4 bases, with 13 bases between them. The chain's CDR3 is CSAYQVVTEAFF. Here the CDR3 DNA reads TGCAGCGCCTACCAGGTGGTCACTGAAGCTTTCTTT.

The rearrangement joins TRBV6-1 to TRBJ1-2; unclear D gene. The V end lost 6 bases, the J end lost 9 bases, and 20 bases lay between the germline ends. The CDR3 is 14 residues long. CDR1 and CDR2 from the germline V gene are MNHNS and SASEGT. CDR3 loop: CASRSEGRGLSYTF. In nucleotides, the CDR3 is TGTGCCAGCAGATCGGAGGGCCGGGGTCTGAGCTACACCTTC.

The chain employs TRBV7-8 and TRBJ2-2, with D possibly being TRBD2 (6 bases). The germline V gene has CDR1 SGHVS and CDR2 FQNEAQ. The V end was cut by 4 bases, the J end by 6 bases, with 15 bases between. CDR3 size: 15 residues. CDR3 amino acids: CASSYLGGMAGELFF. The CDR3 DNA is TGTGCCAGCAGCTATCTGGGGGGAATGGCCGGGGAGCTGTTTTTT.

This rearrangement joins TRBV7-6 to TRBJ1-1; a weak D match, TRBD1 (5 bases). The V end was cut by 4 bases, the J end by 0 bases, with 12 bases between. The CDR3 length is 15 residues. Germline CDR1 SGHVS, CDR2 FNYEAQ. The CDR3 protein is CASSSKQGLNTEAFF. The CDR3 DNA sequence: TGTGCCAGCAGCTCCAAGCAGGGCCTGAACACTGAAGCTTTCTTT.